Listed below are T cell receptor beta chains from one sample, sequenced in a study of OX40 agonist ivuxolimab in advanced cancers. TCRdb keeps only in-frame clones here, not all; method: immunoSEQ multiplex PCR. Altogether tens of thousands of clones are present, about 85% being singletons, with the ten largest covering 4.5% to 5.5%. The material was CD4+ or CD8+ T cells sorted from blood, obtained in a trial of the OX40 agonist ivuxolimab. The receptors shown here come from an adult with an advanced solid tumor such as melanoma, head and neck, liver or kidney cancer. The CDR3 runs from the conserved cysteine through the conserved F or W. D genes are given only for firm matches. Where a row states a size, it is once, few, many or the class of an expanded clone; other rows omit it.

D	V	J	size	CDR3	DNA
TRBD2	TRBV9	TRBJ2-3	.	CASSGKGGRSTDTQYF	TGTGCCAGCAGCGGAAAGGGCGGGAGAAGCACAGATACGCAGTATTTT
TRBD2	TRBV19	TRBJ2-5	.	CASSIGTTPETQYF	TGTGCCAGTAGTATCGGGACTACTCCGGAGACCCAGTACTTC
TRBD1	TRBV10-2	TRBJ1-1	.	CASRDRNMNTEAFF	TGCGCCAGCAGGGACAGGAATATGAACACTGAAGCTTTCTTT
TRBD1	TRBV6-1	TRBJ1-2	.	CASRPSRTGYNGYTF	TGTGCCAGCAGGCCCTCTCGGACAGGGTATAATGGCTACACCTTC
TRBD1	TRBV19	TRBJ2-7	.	CASSFRDSKAEQYF	TGTGCCAGTAGTTTCCGGGACAGCAAGGCCGAGCAGTACTTC
.	TRBV4-2	TRBJ1-2	few	CASSQDRRGFYGYTF	TGTGCCAGCAGCCAAGATAGGCGGGGGTTCTATGGCTACACCTTC
.	TRBV11-2	TRBJ1-4	.	CASRRGRGRFNEKLFF	TGTGCCAGCAGAAGAGGCCGGGGACGGTTTAATGAAAAACTGTTTTTT
.	TRBV2	TRBJ1-1	medium-sized	CASSFGGTEAFF	TGTGCCAGCAGTTTCGGGGGCACTGAAGCTTTCTTT
TRBD1	TRBV27	TRBJ2-4	.	CASSLWPGQEQYF	TGTGCCAGCAGTTTATGGCCGGGACAGGAGCAGTACTTC
.	TRBV6-4	TRBJ2-7	.	CASSDLVRDHEQYF	TGTGCCAGCAGTGATCTAGTCAGGGACCACGAGCAGTACTTC
TRBD1	TRBV15	TRBJ2-1	.	CATSLDRAFQFF	TGTGCCACCAGTTTGGACAGGGCTTTTCAGTTCTTC
.	TRBV9	TRBJ2-5	.	CASSVAGGLQETQYF	TGTGCCAGCAGCGTAGCAGGAGGACTACAAGAGACCCAGTACTTC
.	TRBV13	TRBJ1-5	.	CASSFGRSYSNQPQHF	TGTGCCAGCAGCTTTGGGCGTTCTTATAGCAATCAGCCCCAGCATTTT
.	TRBV2	TRBJ1-2	.	CASGYRPLEGYTF	TGTGCCAGCGGGTACAGGCCCTTGGAAGGCTACACCTTC
TRBD2	TRBV4-1	TRBJ2-3	once	CASSPLGTSGGDADTQYF	TGCGCCAGCAGCCCACTAGGGACTAGCGGAGGGGACGCAGATACGCAGTATTTT
.	TRBV5-5	TRBJ2-7	.	CASSLHPGVQYF	TGTGCCAGCAGCTTGCACCCCGGAGTGCAGTACTTC
.	TRBV21-1	TRBJ1-2	.	CASSNGQGVGCGYTF	TGTGCCAGCAGCAACGGACAGGGGGTGGGATGTGGCTACACCTTC
.	TRBV30	TRBJ1-1	.	CAWRWRDLHTEAFF	TGTGCCTGGAGGTGGAGGGACTTACACACTGAAGCTTTCTTT
TRBD1	TRBV18	TRBJ1-4	once	CASSPDRVREKLFF	TGTGCCAGCTCACCGGACAGGGTTCGAGAAAAACTGTTTTTT
TRBD1	TRBV19	TRBJ1-5	.	CASSGQGAYSNQPQHF	TGTGCCAGTAGTGGGCAGGGGGCTTATAGCAATCAGCCCCAGCATTTT
TRBD2	TRBV4-3	TRBJ2-1	.	CASSPGTSASEGQFF	TGCGCCAGCAGCCCCGGGACTAGCGCCAGTGAGGGGCAGTTCTTC
.	TRBV5-4	TRBJ2-5	once	CASSFDAALRETQYF	TGTGCCAGCAGCTTTGATGCAGCCCTAAGAGAGACCCAGTACTTC
TRBD2	TRBV7-3	TRBJ2-3	.	CASSPGDAGADTQYF	TGTGCCAGCAGCCCCGGGGACGCGGGAGCAGATACGCAGTATTTT
.	TRBV6-6	TRBJ1-5	.	CASSYSGGASSQPQHF	TGTGCCAGCAGTTACTCGGGGGGGGCGTCGAGTCAGCCCCAGCATTTT
.	TRBV5-6	TRBJ1-1	once	CASSFTGNTEAFF	TGTGCCAGCAGCTTTACCGGGAACACTGAAGCTTTCTTT
.	TRBV6-5	TRBJ1-2	.	CASRPLTVYGYTF	TGTGCCAGCAGACCCTTGACGGTCTATGGCTACACCTTC
TRBD2	TRBV27	TRBJ2-1	.	CASSWRGPGTSRYNEQFF	TGTGCCAGCAGTTGGCGAGGACCCGGGACTAGCAGATACAATGAGCAGTTCTTC
.	TRBV5-6	TRBJ2-5	.	CASNFRRFRRETQYF	TGTGCCAGCAACTTTAGAAGGTTCAGGAGGGAGACCCAGTACTTC
.	TRBV30	TRBJ1-5	.	CAWSVPAVSIGQPQHF	TGTGCCTGGAGTGTACCCGCCGTTAGCATCGGGCAGCCCCAGCATTTT
.	TRBV7-3	TRBJ2-3	.	CASSLSQDNTQYF	TGTGCCAGCAGCTTAAGTCAAGATAATACGCAGTATTTT